Below, one TCR beta chain is given with its context. Germline V lookup: CDR1 LGHNA, CDR2 YNFKEQ. The V and J ends lost 3 bases and 6 bases respectively, with 8 bases between them. The CDR3 totals 12 residues. As processed by the authors: Researchers report that nucleated cell counts were estimated from reference gene primer amplification. TCRdb keeps only in-frame clones here, not all; method: immunoSEQ multiplex PCR. V, J and clone size were drawn from that table, and D and trimming were deduced from the DNA. The profile shows over 400,000 clones, roughly 88% of them singletons. This entry belongs to a study of blood T cell repertoires in COVID-19. Study overall: Some COVID-19 samples were acute and others convalescent; all came from the United States, Italy and Spain.

The clonotype was recovered from a woman aged 30 to 39 with active or convalescent COVID-19. The chain carries TRBV4-2 and TRBJ1-1; D is possibly TRBD1 (5 bases). The sequenced sample consisted of peripheral blood. The CDR3 nucleotides read TGTGCCAGCAGCCAGGGGGGACCTGAAGCTTTCTTT. It specifies CASSQGGPEAFF.